The 8 T cell receptor beta chains presented below share a single source sample, sequenced in a study of radiation and T cells in renal cell carcinoma. Time point denoted: baseline pretreatment blood. Treatment meaning: 15 Gy SBRT to primary tumor, nephrectomy 4 weeks later. Clones were read by immunoSEQ multiplex PCR, and TCRdb kept only the in-frame ones, dropping some. This table holds 95,000 to 150,000 clones, approximately 80% found once. Sequences were derived from blood, sampled from a patient whose treatment included radiotherapy and nephrectomy. The receptor set was obtained from a woman aged 60-75 years with renal cell carcinoma.

The chain carries TRBV9 and TRBJ2-5; TRBD1 or TRBD2 may be the D gene (6 bases each). The CDR3 is 18 residues long. Trimming cost V 4 bases and J 5 bases, with 27 bases left between them. The germline gives CDR1 SGDLS, CDR2 YYNGEE. DNA for the CDR3: TGTGCCAGCAGCCAAGGGTGGGGGCTAGCGTCGGTCCAGGAGACCCAGTACTTC. This sequence encodes CASSQGWGLASVQETQYF. Complete variable domain (other parts from reference TRBV9 and TRBJ2-5): DSGVTQTPKHLITATGQRVTLRCSPRSGDLSVYWYQQSLDQGLQFLIQYYNGEERAKGNILERFSAQQFPDLHSELNLSSLELGDSALYFCASSQGWGLASVQETQYFGPGTRLLVL.

This rearrangement joins TRBV7-3 to TRBJ2-3, with TRBD2 identical over 7 bases. Germline V gene sequence: CDR1 SGHTA, CDR2 FQGTGA. The CDR3 consists of 15 residues. Germline trimming cut 7 bases from V and 2 bases from J; bases unmatched to any gene: 9. The CDR3 sequence: CASTLYGGSTDTQYF. Here the CDR3 DNA reads TGTGCCAGCACCCTTTACGGGGGGTCCACAGATACGCAGTATTTT.

The chain links TRBV7-2 to TRBJ2-4, with D perhaps given as TRBD1 or TRBD2 (6 bases each). The V gene's germline CDR1 is SGHTA and CDR2 FQGNSA. The CDR3 extends over 15 amino acids. The germline V and J ends were trimmed by 0 bases and 8 bases, with 14 bases remaining between them. CDR3 coding DNA: TGTGCCAGCAGCTTAGCCGGGGGCCTTAATCACATTCAGTACTTC. It codes for CASSLAGGLNHIQYF.

This clone was detected only a few times. This rearrangement joins TRBV7-5 to TRBJ1-2; the table gives TRBD1 as D, unverified against the DNA. TRBV7-5 is labeled a pseudogene. This CDR3 region has 17 residues. The CDR3 spells CARSLAGRLVVDYGYTF. CDR3 DNA sequence: TGTGCCAGAAGCTTAGCCGGCAGGTTGGTGGTTGACTATGGCTACACCTTC.

V and J are TRBV29-1 and TRBJ2-2; D uncertain. The ends were cut back, 6 bases at V and 8 bases at J, with 13 bases in the middle. Per the germline V gene, CDR1 is SQVTM and CDR2 is ANQGSEA. This CDR3 region has 12 residues. The CDR3 is CSVLRAEGELFF. CDR3 DNA: TGCAGCGTCCTAAGGGCCGAGGGGGAGCTGTTTTTT.

J is TRBJ2-5 and V is TRBV11-1; TRBD1 matches at 9 bases. The V gene's germline CDR1 is SGHAT and CDR2 FQDESV (reference sequence). The trim removed 1 base at V and 5 bases at J, leaving 8 bases unmatched. The length of the CDR3 is 16 residues. The CDR3 DNA reads as TGTGCCAGCAGCTTAGATGGGACAGGGTATGTGGAGACCCAGTACTTC. Protein: CASSLDGTGYVETQYF.

This chain connects TRBV6-5 to TRBJ2-2; 7 bases align to TRBD1. Germline CDR1 reads MNHEY; CDR2 reads SVGAGI. The junction had 9 bases not matched to a gene; V was cut back by 6 bases and J by 2 bases. The CDR3 has 16 residues. The DNA of the CDR3 is TGTGCCAGCAGCTACACAGGGGCCCCCAACACCGGGGAGCTGTTTTTT. Amino acids: CASSYTGAPNTGELFF.

This rearrangement joins TRBV5-1 to TRBJ2-3; D is unresolved. This CDR3 has 12 amino acids. V was shortened by 0 bases and J by 4 bases, with 3 bases between the two germline ends. The germline CDR1 and CDR2 sequences are SGHRS and YFSETQ. DNA for the CDR3: TGCGCCAGCAGCTTGGCACCAGATACGCAGTATTTT. It is translated as CASSLAPDTQYF. The complete variable domain, with remaining parts taken from reference TRBV5-1 and TRBJ2-3, reads KAGVTQTPRYLIKTRGQQVTLSCSPISGHRSVSWYQQTPGQGLQFLFEYFSETQRNKGNFPGRFSGRQFSNSRSEMNVSTLELGDSALYLCASSLAPDTQYFGPGTRLTVL.